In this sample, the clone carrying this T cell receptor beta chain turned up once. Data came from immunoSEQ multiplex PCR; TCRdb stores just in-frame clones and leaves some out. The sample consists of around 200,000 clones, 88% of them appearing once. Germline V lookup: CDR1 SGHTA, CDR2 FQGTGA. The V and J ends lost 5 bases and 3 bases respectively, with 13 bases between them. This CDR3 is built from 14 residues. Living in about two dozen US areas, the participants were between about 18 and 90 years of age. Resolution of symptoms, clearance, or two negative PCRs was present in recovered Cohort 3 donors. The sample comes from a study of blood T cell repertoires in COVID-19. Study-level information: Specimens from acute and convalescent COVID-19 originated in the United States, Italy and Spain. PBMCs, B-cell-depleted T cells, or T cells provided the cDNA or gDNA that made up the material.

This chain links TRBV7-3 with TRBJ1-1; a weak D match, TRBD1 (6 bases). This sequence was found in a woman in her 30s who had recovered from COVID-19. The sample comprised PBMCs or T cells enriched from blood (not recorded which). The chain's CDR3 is CASSKQGGDTEAFF. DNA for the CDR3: TGTGCCAGCAGCAAACAGGGTGGAGACACTGAAGCTTTCTTT.